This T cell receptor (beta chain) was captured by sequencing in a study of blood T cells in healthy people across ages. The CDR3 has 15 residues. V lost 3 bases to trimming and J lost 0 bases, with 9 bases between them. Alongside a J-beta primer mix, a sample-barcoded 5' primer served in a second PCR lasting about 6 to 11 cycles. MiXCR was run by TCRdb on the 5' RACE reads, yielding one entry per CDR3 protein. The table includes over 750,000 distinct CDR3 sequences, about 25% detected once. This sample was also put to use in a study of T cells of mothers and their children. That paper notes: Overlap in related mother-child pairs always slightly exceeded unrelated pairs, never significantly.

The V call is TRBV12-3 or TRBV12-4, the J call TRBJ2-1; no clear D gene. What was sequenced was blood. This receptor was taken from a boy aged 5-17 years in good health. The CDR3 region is CASSFGRSSYNEQFF. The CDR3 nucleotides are TGTGCCAGCAGTTTCGGGCGGAGCTCCTACAATGAGCAGTTCTTC.